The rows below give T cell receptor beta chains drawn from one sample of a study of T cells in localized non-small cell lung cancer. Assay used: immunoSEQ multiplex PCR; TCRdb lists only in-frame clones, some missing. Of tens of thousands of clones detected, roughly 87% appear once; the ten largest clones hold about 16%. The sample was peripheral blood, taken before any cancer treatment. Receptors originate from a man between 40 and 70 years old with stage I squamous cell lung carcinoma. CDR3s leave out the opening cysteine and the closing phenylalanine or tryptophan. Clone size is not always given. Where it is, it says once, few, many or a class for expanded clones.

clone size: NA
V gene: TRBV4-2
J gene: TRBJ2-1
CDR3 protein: ASSPRSGGDNEQF

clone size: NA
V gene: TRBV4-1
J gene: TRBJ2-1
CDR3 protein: ASSQEGTSGGRNEQF

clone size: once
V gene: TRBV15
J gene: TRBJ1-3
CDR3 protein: ATSRDGSGNTIY

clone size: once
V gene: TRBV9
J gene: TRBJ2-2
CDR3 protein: ASSVGHANTGELF

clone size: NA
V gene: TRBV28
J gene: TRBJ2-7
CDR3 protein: ASSLSGPATTSRQY

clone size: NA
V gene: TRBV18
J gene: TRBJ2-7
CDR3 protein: ASSPSGGTHEQY

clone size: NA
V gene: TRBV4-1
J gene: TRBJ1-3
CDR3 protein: ASSRDRGTGNTIY

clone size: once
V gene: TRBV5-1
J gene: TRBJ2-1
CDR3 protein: ASSFRGSYNEQF

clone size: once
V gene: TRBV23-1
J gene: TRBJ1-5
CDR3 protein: ASSQSWGTYSNQPQH

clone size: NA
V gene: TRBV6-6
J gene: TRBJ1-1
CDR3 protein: ASKIGTGLTEAF

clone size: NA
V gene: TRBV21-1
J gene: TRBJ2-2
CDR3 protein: ANRDREVENTGELF

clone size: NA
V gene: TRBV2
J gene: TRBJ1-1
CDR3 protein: ASSVTGSEAF

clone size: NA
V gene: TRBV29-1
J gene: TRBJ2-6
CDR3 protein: SVGTVPGANVLT

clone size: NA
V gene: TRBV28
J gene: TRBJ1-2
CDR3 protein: ASSFRDRRNGYT

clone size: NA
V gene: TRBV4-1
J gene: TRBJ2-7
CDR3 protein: ASSQAGTFYEQY

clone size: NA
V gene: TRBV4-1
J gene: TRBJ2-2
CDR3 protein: ASSQVVLEELF

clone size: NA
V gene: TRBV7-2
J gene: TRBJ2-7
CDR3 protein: ASSLGQGIYEQY

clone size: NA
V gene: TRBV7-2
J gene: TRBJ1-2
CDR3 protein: ASSLSTGPLGYGYT

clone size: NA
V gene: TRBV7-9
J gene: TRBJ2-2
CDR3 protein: ASRPGTGEEELF

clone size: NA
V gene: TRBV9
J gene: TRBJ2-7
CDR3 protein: ASSPRGVGYEQY

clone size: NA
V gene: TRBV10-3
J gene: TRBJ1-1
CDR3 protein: AIRQEMNTEAF

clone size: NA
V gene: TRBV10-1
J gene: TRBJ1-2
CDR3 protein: ASSEQSGYGYT

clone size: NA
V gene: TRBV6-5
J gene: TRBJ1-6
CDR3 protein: ASSYSASRANSPLH